The 22 T cell receptor beta chains below come from one sample, sequenced in a study of OX40 agonist ivuxolimab in advanced cancers. Sequencing used immunoSEQ multiplex PCR; TCRdb keeps in-frame clones, though not all of them. This sample has about 86,000 clones, with 91% found just once. The material sequenced was CD4+ or CD8+ T cells sorted from blood, taken in a trial of the OX40 agonist ivuxolimab. These receptors all stem from an adult with an advanced solid tumor such as melanoma, head and neck, liver or kidney cancer.

This chain joins TRBV6-6 and TRBJ2-7; D gene uncertain. This CDR3 contains 13 residues. Germline V gives CDR1 MNHNY, CDR2 SVGAGI (reference sequence). Trimming pared 2 bases from V and 0 bases from J, leaving 5 bases between. The chain's CDR3 is CASSYRRSYEQYF. The CDR3 coding sequence is TGTGCCAGCAGTTACCGACGCTCCTACGAGCAGTACTTC.

Written as DNA, the CDR3 is TGTGCCAGTAGTAGACAACAGGTAACCTATGGCTACACCTTC. It specifies CASSRQQVTYGYTF. The chain joins TRBV19 to TRBJ1-2; TRBD1 might be the D (5 bases). CDR1 and CDR2 from the germline V gene are LNHDA and SQIVND (reference sequence). The CDR3 runs 14 residues. Trimming removed 4 bases at V and 4 bases at J, with 13 bases between.

This chain joins TRBV27 and TRBJ2-7; no clear D. V was pared by 8 bases and J by 3 bases, with 14 bases between. The CDR3 extends over 13 amino acids. Per the germline V gene, CDR1 is MNHEY and CDR2 is SMNVEV (reference sequence). The CDR3 sequence is CASGLGRSYEQYF. Here the CDR3 DNA reads TGTGCCAGCGGCCTCGGACGGAGCTACGAGCAGTACTTC.

This chain uses TRBV28 with TRBJ2-1; 8 bases fit TRBD1. This CDR3 contains 15 residues. With 4 bases clipped from V and 9 bases from J, the junction kept 11 bases outside the gene matches. Germline V gives CDR1 MDHEN, CDR2 SYDVKM. CDR3 DNA sequence: TGTGCCAGCAGTTACAGGACAGGGAGTCGAGGTGAGCAGTTCTTC. This gives the protein CASSYRTGSRGEQFF.

The V gene is TRBV4-1, the J gene TRBJ2-7, with 10 bases lining up with TRBD2. This CDR3 is built from 16 residues. The junction had 14 bases not matched to a gene; V was cut back by 0 bases and J by 12 bases. Germline lookup yields CDR1 MGHRA and CDR2 YSYEKL. The CDR3 DNA is TGCGCCAGCAGCCAAGATCGAGGGACTAGCGACCCCTCGTTGTACTTC. Its translation is CASSQDRGTSDPSLYF.

The gene calls are TRBV7-9 and TRBJ1-3; D is perhaps TRBD1 (5 bases). Trimming removed 5 bases at V and 2 bases at J, with 13 bases between. The CDR3 has 15 amino acids. Germline lookup yields CDR1 SEHNR and CDR2 FQNEAQ (reference sequence). The CDR3 sequence is CASSHQEGPGNTIYF. In DNA form, the CDR3 reads TGTGCCAGCAGCCATCAAGAGGGGCCTGGAAACACCATATATTTT.

The chain carries TRBV27 and TRBJ1-1; 7 nucleotides line up with TRBD1. The CDR3 runs 13 residues. The germline gives CDR1 MNHEY, CDR2 SMNVEV (reference sequence). Trimming cost V 3 bases and J 6 bases; bases outside gene matches: 4. As DNA, the CDR3 is TGTGCCAGCAGTTTCAAAACAGGGGCTGAAGCTTTCTTT. Amino acids: CASSFKTGAEAFF.

There are a few counts of this clone. This chain uses TRBV11-2 with TRBJ2-7; D is perhaps TRBD1 (6 bases). With 3 bases removed from V and 10 bases from J, the gap between germline ends came to 10 bases. This CDR3 has 11 residues. Germline V lookup: CDR1 SGHAT, CDR2 FQNNGV. CDR3 coding DNA: TGTGCCAGCAGCTTCGGACAGCACCAGTACTTC. Its translation: CASSFGQHQYF.

The chain uses TRBV30 and TRBJ2-7; D remains unclear. The germline CDR1 and CDR2 sequences are GTSNPN and SVGIG (reference sequence). The CDR3 contains 12 residues. Trimming stripped 2 bases from V and 3 bases from J, with 8 bases between. CDR3 loop: CAWSPGGYEQYF. Here the CDR3 DNA reads TGTGCCTGGAGTCCGGGTGGCTACGAGCAGTACTTC.

The rearrangement links TRBV11-2 to TRBJ1-2; D ambiguous. CDR1 is SGHAT, CDR2 FQNNGV, per germline. This CDR3 contains 13 residues. Trimming took off 5 bases at V and 5 bases at J, with 12 bases between the two ends. CDR3 DNA: TGTGCCAGCAGCCGATTCGGGAAGTATGGCTACACCTTC. This codes for CASSRFGKYGYTF.

The V call is TRBV5-1, the J call TRBJ2-7; 11 nucleotides agree with TRBD1. Germline loops: CDR1 SGHRS, CDR2 YFSETQ. V lost 0 bases and J lost 0; bases outside the gene matches: 8. CDR3 length: 18 amino acids. DNA of the CDR3: TGCGCCAGCAGCTTGGCCGGTTCCGGGACAGGGGGCTCCTACGAGCAGTACTTC. Translating gives CASSLAGSGTGGSYEQYF.

This rearrangement joins TRBV10-1 to TRBJ2-3; D perhaps matches TRBD2 (6 bases). The CDR3 is 13 residues long. Germline values: CDR1 WNHNN, CDR2 SYGVQD (reference sequence). Trimming pared 7 bases from V and 5 bases from J, leaving 13 bases between. This chain's CDR3 is CASTRRDGDTQYF. The CDR3 DNA reads as TGCGCCAGCACGCGGAGGGATGGAGATACGCAGTATTTT.

The chain joins TRBV9 to TRBJ2-2; 13 bases fit TRBD2. CDR1 SGDLS and CDR2 YYNGEE come from the germline V gene. V lost 6 bases to trimming and J lost 4 bases; unmatched junction nucleotides: 9. The CDR3 is made up of 17 amino acids. The CDR3 here is CASNWTSGSPCTGELFF. The CDR3 region has the DNA TGTGCCAGCAACTGGACTAGCGGGAGTCCGTGCACCGGGGAGCTGTTTTTT.

This chain connects TRBV10-2 to TRBJ1-6, with 9 bases lining up with TRBD1. Germline-derived CDR1 and CDR2 are WSHSY and SAAADI. The ends lost 9 bases at V and 9 bases at J; junction bases unmatched: 3. The CDR3 runs 12 residues. This chain's CDR3 is CASGTGSSPLHF. Here the CDR3 DNA reads TGCGCCAGTGGGACAGGGAGTTCACCCCTCCACTTT.

The chain employs TRBV9 and TRBJ2-2; D remains unclear. V lost 0 bases, J lost 6 bases, and 9 bases lay in between. The germline CDR1 and CDR2 sequences are SGDLS and YYNGEE. This CDR3 region has 14 residues. CDR3 in amino acids: CASSVGRLAGELFF. In DNA form, the CDR3 reads TGTGCCAGCAGCGTAGGACGGCTTGCCGGGGAGCTGTTTTTT.

This clone was observed a single time. V and J are TRBV13 and TRBJ2-4; the match to TRBD1 covers 7 bases. The germline V gene has CDR1 PRHDT and CDR2 FYEKMQ (reference sequence). Trimming cost V 5 bases and J 8 bases; bases outside gene matches: 3. CDR3 length: 12 amino acids. CDR3 sequence: CASSLTGDIQYF. The CDR3 DNA follows: TGTGCCAGCAGCCTAACAGGGGACATTCAGTACTTC.

The chain uses TRBV7-9 and TRBJ2-1, with 10 positions matching TRBD2. This CDR3 has 17 amino acids. V shed 1 base, J shed 4 bases, and the junction held 7 bases outside the gene matches. The germline gives CDR1 SEHNR, CDR2 FQNEAQ (reference sequence). The CDR3 sequence is CASSLEASGSRYNEQFF. CDR3 sequence (DNA): TGTGCCAGCAGCTTAGAGGCTAGCGGGAGTCGGTACAATGAGCAGTTCTTC.

The chain couples TRBV14 to TRBJ1-2; no definite D call. Trimming stripped 3 bases from V and 2 bases from J, with 4 bases between. Germline V lookup: CDR1 SGHDN, CDR2 FVKESK. The CDR3 is made up of 12 amino acids. The CDR3 DNA is TGTGCCAGCAGCCAGGGGAACTATGGCTACACCTTC. Residues: CASSQGNYGYTF.

This rearrangement joins TRBV19 to TRBJ2-5; D uncertain. The CDR3 loop spans 12 amino acids. The V end lost 7 bases, the J end lost 0 bases, and 6 bases lay between the germline ends. CDR1 and CDR2 (germline): LNHDA, SQIVND (reference sequence). The CDR3 DNA follows: TGTGCCAGTAACCGGAACCAAGAGACCCAGTACTTC. Protein: CASNRNQETQYF.

J is TRBJ1-1 and V is TRBV30; the match to TRBD1 covers 9 bases. Germline assignment: CDR1 GTSNPN and CDR2 SVGIG (reference sequence). The CDR3 is made up of 13 amino acids. V lost 2 bases and J lost 4; bases outside the gene matches: 2. The CDR3: CAWSRQGVTEAFF. The DNA for the CDR3 is TGTGCCTGGAGTAGACAGGGGGTCACTGAAGCTTTCTTT.

V and J are TRBV28 and TRBJ1-4, with 9 bases aligning to TRBD1. J was trimmed by 2 bases and V by 6 bases; bases with no gene match: 4. The CDR3 loop spans 15 amino acids. Germline CDR1 reads MDHEN; CDR2 reads SYDVKM. The CDR3 loop is CASRQGQGTNEKLFF. In DNA, the CDR3 is TGTGCCAGCAGGCAAGGACAGGGGACTAATGAAAAACTGTTTTTT. Variable domain in full (rest from reference TRBV28 and TRBJ1-4): DVKVTQSSRYLVKRTGEKVFLECVQDMDHENMFWYRQDPGLGLRLIYFSYDVKMKEKGDIPEGYSVSREKKERFSLILESASTNQTSMYLCASRQGQGTNEKLFFGSGTQLSVL.

A word on this clone: As the CDR3 is not closed by the conserved phenylalanine or tryptophan, this likely results from a read error. The chain has TRBV19 and TRBJ1-2, with D perhaps TRBD1 (6 bases). Germline CDR1 is LNHDA and CDR2 is SQIVND (reference sequence). V lost 7 bases and J lost 1, with 16 bases in between. The CDR3 is 15 residues long. CDR3 region: CASTTRQASNYGYTL. As DNA, the CDR3 is TGTGCCAGTACCACCCGACAGGCTAGTAACTATGGCTACACCCTC.